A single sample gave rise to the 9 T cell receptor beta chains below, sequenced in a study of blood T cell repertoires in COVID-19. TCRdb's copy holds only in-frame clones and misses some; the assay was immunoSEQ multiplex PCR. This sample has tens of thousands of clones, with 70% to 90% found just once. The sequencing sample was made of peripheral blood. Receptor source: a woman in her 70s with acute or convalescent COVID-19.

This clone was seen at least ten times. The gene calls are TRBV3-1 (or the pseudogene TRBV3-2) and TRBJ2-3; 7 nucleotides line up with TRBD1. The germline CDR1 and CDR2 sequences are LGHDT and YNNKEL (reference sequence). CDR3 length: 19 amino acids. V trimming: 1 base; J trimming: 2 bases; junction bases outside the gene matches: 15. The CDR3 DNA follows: TGTGCCAGCAGCCAAGCGGAAAGGGGGCGAGGCGTGTCCACAGATACGCAGTATTTT. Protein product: CASSQAERGRGVSTDTQYF.

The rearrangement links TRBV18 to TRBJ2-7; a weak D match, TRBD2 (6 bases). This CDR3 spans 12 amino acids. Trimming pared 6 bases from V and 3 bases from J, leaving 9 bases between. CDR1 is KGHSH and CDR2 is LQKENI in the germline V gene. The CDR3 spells CASSSGGYEQYV. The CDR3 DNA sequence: TGTGCCAGCTCTTCCGGGGGCTACGAGCAGTACGTC.

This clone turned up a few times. The CDR3 region has the DNA TGTGCCAGCGAGCTCGAGCCGTTAAACACCATATATTTT. It codes for CASELEPLNTIYF. The gene calls are TRBV7-9 and TRBJ1-3; D unclear. This CDR3 has 13 residues. Germline V CDR1 and CDR2: SEHNR, FQNEAQ (reference sequence). Trimming left V 8 bases short and J 6 bases short, with 14 bases between.

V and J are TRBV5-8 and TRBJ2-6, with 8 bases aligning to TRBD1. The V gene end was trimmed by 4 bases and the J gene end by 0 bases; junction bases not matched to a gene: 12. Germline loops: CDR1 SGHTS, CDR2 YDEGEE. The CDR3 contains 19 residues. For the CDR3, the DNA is TGTGCCAGCAGCATCAGCAGGGGGCTAGCCCCCTCTGGGGCCAACGTCCTGACTTTC. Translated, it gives CASSISRGLAPSGANVLTF.

In nucleotides, the CDR3 is TGTGCCAGCAGCCCCTGGCTAGGGGGAGACACCGGGGAGCTGTTTTTT. Its translation: CASSPWLGGDTGELFF. J is TRBJ2-2 and V is TRBV5-5, with D perhaps matching TRBD1 (6 bases). Per the germline V gene, CDR1 is SGHKS and CDR2 is YYEKEE (reference sequence). With 4 bases removed from V and 3 bases from J, the gap between germline ends came to 16 bases. This CDR3 is built from 16 residues.

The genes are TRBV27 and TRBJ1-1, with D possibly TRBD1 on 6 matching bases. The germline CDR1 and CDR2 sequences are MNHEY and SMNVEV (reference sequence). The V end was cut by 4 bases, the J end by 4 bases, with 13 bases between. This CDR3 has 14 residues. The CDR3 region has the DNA TGTGCCAGCAGTTCCCTACAGGGTACCACTGAAGCTTTCTTT. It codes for CASSSLQGTTEAFF.

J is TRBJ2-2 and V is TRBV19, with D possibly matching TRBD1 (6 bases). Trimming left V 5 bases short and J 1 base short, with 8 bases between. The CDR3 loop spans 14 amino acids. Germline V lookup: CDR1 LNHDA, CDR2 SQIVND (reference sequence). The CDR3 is CASSWGQNTGELFF. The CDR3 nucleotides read TGTGCCAGTAGTTGGGGACAGAACACCGGGGAGCTGTTTTTT.

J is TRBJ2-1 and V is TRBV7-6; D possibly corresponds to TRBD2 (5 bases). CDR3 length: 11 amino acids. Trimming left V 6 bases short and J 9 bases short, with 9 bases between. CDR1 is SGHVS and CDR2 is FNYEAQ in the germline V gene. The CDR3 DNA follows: TGTGCCAGCAGTAGAGGGTTTGAGCAGTTCTTC. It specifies CASSRGFEQFF.

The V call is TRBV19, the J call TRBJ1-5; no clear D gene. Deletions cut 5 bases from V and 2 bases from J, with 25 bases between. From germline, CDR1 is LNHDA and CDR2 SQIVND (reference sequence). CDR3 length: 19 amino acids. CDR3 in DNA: TGTGCCAGTAGTCTCCCCCGGGTTGTCGGCATGAGGCGCAATCAGCCCCAGCATTTT. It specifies CASSLPRVVGMRRNQPQHF.